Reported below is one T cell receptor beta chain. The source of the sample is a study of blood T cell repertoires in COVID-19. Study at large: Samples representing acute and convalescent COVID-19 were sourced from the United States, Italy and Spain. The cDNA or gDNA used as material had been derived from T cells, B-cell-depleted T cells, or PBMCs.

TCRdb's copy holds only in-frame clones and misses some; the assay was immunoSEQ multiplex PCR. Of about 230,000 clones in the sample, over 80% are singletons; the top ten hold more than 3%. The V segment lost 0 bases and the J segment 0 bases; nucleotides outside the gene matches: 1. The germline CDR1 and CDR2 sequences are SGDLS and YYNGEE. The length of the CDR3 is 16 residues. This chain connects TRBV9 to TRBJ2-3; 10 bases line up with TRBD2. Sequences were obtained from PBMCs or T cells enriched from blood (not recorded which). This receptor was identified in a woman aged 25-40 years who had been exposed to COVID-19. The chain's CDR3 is CASSVVSGRSTDTQYF. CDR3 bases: TGTGCCAGCAGCGTAGTTAGCGGGAGGAGCACAGATACGCAGTATTTT.